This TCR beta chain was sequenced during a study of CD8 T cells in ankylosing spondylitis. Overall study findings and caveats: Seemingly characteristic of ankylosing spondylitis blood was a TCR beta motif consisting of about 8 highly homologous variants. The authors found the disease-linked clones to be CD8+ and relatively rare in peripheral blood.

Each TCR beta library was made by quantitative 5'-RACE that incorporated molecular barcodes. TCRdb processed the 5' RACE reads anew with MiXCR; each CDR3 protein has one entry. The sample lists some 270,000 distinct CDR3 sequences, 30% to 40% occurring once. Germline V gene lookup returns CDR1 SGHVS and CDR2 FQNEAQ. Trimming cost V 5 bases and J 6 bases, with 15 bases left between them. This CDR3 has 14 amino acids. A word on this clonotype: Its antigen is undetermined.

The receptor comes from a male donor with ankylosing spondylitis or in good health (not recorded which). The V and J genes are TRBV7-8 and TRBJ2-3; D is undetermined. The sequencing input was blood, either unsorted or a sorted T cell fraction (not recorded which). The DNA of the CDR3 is TGTGCCAGCAGCCTCTACGGTCTGGACGATACGCAGTATTTT. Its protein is CASSLYGLDDTQYF.